This T cell receptor (beta chain) came from a study of PD-1 blockade in classical Hodgkin lymphoma. Findings of the study overall: It was among complete responders that baseline diversity resembled that of newly diagnosed patients. Significantly greater TCR diversity emerged by C4D1 in CD4+ cells but not CD8+ cells. Some patients began nivolumab under 1 year after ASCT. These patients were excluded from later analyses.

The CDR3 extends over 14 amino acids. Trimming stripped 3 bases from V and 8 bases from J, with 13 bases between. Germline V CDR1 and CDR2: SEHNR, FQNEAQ (reference sequence). This table comes from immunoSEQ multiplex PCR, and its TCRdb copy is limited to in-frame clones, with some not included. Of roughly 55,000 clones listed, roughly 80% are singletons. This clone was found a few times. Its specificity is unknown. Exposure to brentuximab vedotin varied, and each patient had relapsed following autologous stem cell transplantation. Each best response was a complete response, a partial response or progressive disease.

This TCR was recovered from a human donor with classical Hodgkin lymphoma. The material sequenced was peripheral blood mononuclear cells (PBMCs), taken at baseline. J is TRBJ2-2 and V is TRBV7-9; D possibly corresponds to TRBD1 (6 bases). CDR3 amino acids: CASSFTGLTGELFF. The CDR3 bases are TGTGCCAGCAGCTTTACAGGGCTGACTGGGGAGCTGTTTTTT.